Described below is a single T cell receptor (beta chain) sequence and its context. Antigen specificity is unknown. This entry is derived from a study of T-cell memory formation after mild COVID-19. Study information: TCR clusters were mostly confined to one donor each.

Broader study findings: Most CD4+ clones that shrank were in CM and EM, while CD8+ ones turned up in EMRA. CD4/CD8 balance characterized clones contracting day 15 to 85, and CD4+ skew characterized later expanders. Specificity for SARS-CoV-2 was not confirmed among the second-wave clones peaking on day 37.

CDR3 length equals 17 residues. V dropped 4 bases and J dropped 9; count of bases not matched to a gene: 14. The germline gives CDR1 KGHDR, CDR2 SFDVKD. TCRdb used MiXCR to reprocess the 5' RACE reads, holding one entry per CDR3 protein. Here the sample spans 350,000 to 500,000 distinct CDR3 sequences, 20% to 30% being singletons. The V call is TRBV24-1, the J call TRBJ2-1; TRBD2 aligns across 10 bases. Sequenced material: PBMCs or a T cell subset sorted from them (not recorded which). This clonotype was obtained from an adult woman who had mild COVID-19 (a few samples of this study predate the infection). Cell type and time point are not known. Here the CDR3 DNA reads TGTGCCACCAGTGAGCCGCCGGGCAGCGGGGGGGCCCTTGAGCAGTTCTTC. Translation gives CATSEPPGSGGALEQFF.